The 5 T cell receptor beta chains given below trace back to one sample, sequenced in a study of regulatory T cells in long-lasting Graves disease. In building TCR beta libraries, iRepertoire HTBI primers were used together with Arm-PCR of CDR3 regions. TCRdb analysed the multiplex PCR reads with MiXCR anew, one entry per CDR3 protein. In the table there are about 450,000 distinct CDR3 sequences, about 15% of which are singletons. Indicated time point: newly diagnosed GD, antithyroid drugs for less than 3 months. The TCR library was made from RNA extracted from PBMCs. This sample also appeared in a second study, on T cells in Graves' hyperthyroidism and ophthalmopathy.

Material: peripheral blood mononuclear cells (PBMCs), obtained at new diagnosis, from a patient treated with antithyroid drugs. The receptors shown here come from a woman aged 45-65 years with Graves disease.

This clonotype was picked up many times. The V and J genes are TRBV11-2 and TRBJ2-5, with D possibly called TRBD1 or TRBD2 (5 bases each). Trimming cost V 1 base and J 5 bases, with 17 bases left between them. CDR1 and CDR2 (germline): SGHAT, FQNNGV. This CDR3 is built from 16 residues. CDR3 loop: CASSLVGDLLRETQYF. CDR3 sequence (DNA): TGTGCCAGCAGCTTAGTGGGGGACCTCCTCAGGGAGACCCAGTACTTC.

This clonotype was counted at least ten times. The J gene is TRBJ2-6, the V gene TRBV24-1; TRBD2 might be the D (5 bases). This CDR3 comprises 18 residues. Looked up from germline, CDR1 is KGHDR and CDR2 is SFDVKD. Deletions cut 4 bases from V and 0 bases from J, with 15 bases between. CDR3 sequence (DNA): TGTGCCACCAGTGAGGATGGTGGAGGACTCTCTGGGGCCAACGTCCTGACTTTC. It yields the protein CATSEDGGGLSGANVLTF.

V usage is TRBV7-9 and J usage is TRBJ1-3; possibly TRBD1 for D (5 bases). The CDR3 has 16 residues. Germline CDR1 and CDR2: SEHNR and FQNEAQ (reference sequence). Trimming pared 5 bases from V and 0 bases from J, leaving 14 bases between. The CDR3, as DNA: TGTGCCAGCAGCGCCCGACAGCCTCTCTCTGGAAACACCATATATTTT. The encoded protein is CASSARQPLSGNTIYF.

The table lists this clonotype with a few counts. J is TRBJ2-7 and V is TRBV7-8; D is unclear. Germline CDR1 and CDR2: SGHVS and FQNEAQ. The length of the CDR3 is 13 residues. Trimming removed 1 base from V and 4 bases from J, with 8 bases in between. The CDR3: CASSLGRLYEQYF. Here the CDR3 DNA reads TGTGCCAGCAGCTTAGGACGGCTTTACGAGCAGTACTTC.

V usage is TRBV19 and J usage is TRBJ2-4, with D possibly matching TRBD1 (6 bases). The CDR3 consists of 17 residues. Trimming cost V 5 bases and J 0 bases, with 17 bases left between them. CDR1 is LNHDA and CDR2 is SQIVND in the germline V gene (reference sequence). In DNA, the CDR3 is TGTGCCAGTAGTCCATCCCACAGGGTACTAGCCAAAAACATTCAGTACTTC. Amino acid sequence: CASSPSHRVLAKNIQYF.